The 4 T cell receptor beta chains presented below share a single source sample, sequenced in a study of T-cell memory formation after mild COVID-19. TCRdb re-called the 5' RACE reads through MiXCR, storing one row per CDR3 protein. The data hold roughly 600,000 distinct CDR3 sequences, with roughly 18% observed a single time. Sample: PBMCs or a T cell subset sorted from them (not recorded which). These receptors were collected from an adult woman who had mild COVID-19 (a few samples of this study predate the infection). Cell type and time point are not known.

V is TRBV29-1 and J is TRBJ2-3; the D is unclear. V was trimmed by 3 bases and J by 0 bases, leaving 4 bases between them. In germline, CDR1 is SQVTM, CDR2 ANQGSEA. This CDR3 comprises 12 residues. CDR3 protein: CSVDQSTDTQYF. The DNA of the CDR3 is TGCAGCGTTGACCAAAGCACAGATACGCAGTATTTT.

This chain uses TRBV5-1 with TRBJ2-1, with TRBD1 matching over 8 bases. The CDR3 totals 17 residues. V dropped 4 bases and J dropped 2; count of bases not matched to a gene: 11. The germline CDR1 and CDR2 sequences are SGHRS and YFSETQ. CDR3 region: CASSEQGAITPYNEQFF. The CDR3 region has the DNA TGCGCCAGCAGCGAGCAGGGGGCGATCACCCCCTACAATGAGCAGTTCTTC.

The chain carries TRBV18 and TRBJ1-2; no firm D call. The CDR3 loop spans 13 amino acids. Trimming removed 3 bases from V and 5 bases from J, with 10 bases in between. Germline assignment: CDR1 KGHSH and CDR2 LQKENI. In DNA, the CDR3 is TGTGCCAGCTCACCTGAGGAGGGATATGGCTACACCTTC. It encodes CASSPEEGYGYTF. The complete variable domain, with remaining parts taken from reference TRBV18 and TRBJ1-2, reads NAGVMQNPRHLVRRRGQEARLRCSPMKGHSHVYWYRQLPEEGLKFMVYLQKENIIDESGMPKERFSAEFPKEGPSILRIQQVVRGDSAAYFCASSPEEGYGYTFGSGTRLTVV.

This clonotype was counted a few times. The chain uses TRBV7-8 and TRBJ1-3; the match to TRBD1 covers 11 bases. Per germline, CDR1 SGHVS and CDR2 FQNEAQ. V was clipped by 1 base and J by 3 bases; unmatched bases: 11. The CDR3 has 19 residues. The CDR3 protein is CASSLGLGDRGFFGNTIYF. CDR3 DNA sequence: TGTGCCAGCAGCTTAGGACTTGGGGACAGGGGGTTCTTTGGAAACACCATATATTTT.